The 7 T cell receptor beta chains below all came from one sample that was sequenced in a study of CD8+ T cells in alopecia areata. Treatment here: oral pan-JAK inhibitor, 5-10 mg twice daily. Sequencing relied on a cDNA template that was reverse transcribed from extracted RNA. The assay was immunoSEQ multiplex PCR, and TCRdb's table has in-frame clones only and misses some. The repertoire has 150,000 or so clones, roughly 58% of them found once; the top ten carry 16%. This material consisted of CD4+ T cells sorted from blood, taken between weeks 55 and 65, from a patient treated with tofacitinib. These receptors came from a human donor with alopecia areata.

J is TRBJ2-7 and V is TRBV5-1; tentative D call: TRBD1 (5 bases). V lost 0 bases, J lost 3 bases, and 10 bases lay in between. The CDR3 spans 14 residues. The germline gives CDR1 SGHRS, CDR2 YFSETQ. The CDR3 spells CASSLARENYEQYF. CDR3 in DNA: TGCGCCAGCAGCTTGGCCAGGGAAAACTACGAGCAGTACTTC.

The CDR3 DNA is TGCGCCAGCAGCACCGACAGTTCCTCTGGGGCCAACGTCCTGACTTTC. Protein sequence: CASSTDSSSGANVLTF. This chain links TRBV5-1 with TRBJ2-6, with D maybe TRBD1 (5 bases). In germline, CDR1 is SGHRS, CDR2 YFSETQ. This CDR3 spans 16 amino acids. Trimming stripped 4 bases from V and 0 bases from J, with 11 bases between. The variable domain in full, with the rest retrieved from reference TRBV5-1 and TRBJ2-6, is KAGVTQTPRYLIKTRGQQVTLSCSPISGHRSVSWYQQTPGQGLQFLFEYFSETQRNKGNFPGRFSGRQFSNSRSEMNVSTLELGDSALYLCASSTDSSSGANVLTFGAGSRLTVL.

This clone was observed a handful of times. This chain links TRBV4-1 with TRBJ2-6, with unresolved D. The CDR3 is 18 amino acids. Deletions cut 1 base from V and 0 bases from J, with 13 bases between. Per germline, CDR1 MGHRA and CDR2 YSYEKL. CDR3 region: CASSQVLLVRSGANVLTF. The CDR3 nucleotides read TGCGCCAGCAGCCAAGTACTTTTAGTTCGCTCTGGGGCCAACGTCCTGACTTTC.

For the CDR3, the DNA is TGCGCCAGCAGCCAAGTGAGCCCGGGACTAGCGGGACGACAAGAGACCCAGTACTTC. It codes for CASSQVSPGLAGRQETQYF. This chain links TRBV4-1 with TRBJ2-5, with 13 positions matching TRBD2. CDR1 MGHRA and CDR2 YSYEKL come from the germline V gene. There are 19 residues in the CDR3. The V segment lost 1 base and the J segment 2 bases; nucleotides outside the gene matches: 10.

The genes are TRBV10-3 and TRBJ2-3; D is ambiguous. V was pared by 8 bases and J by 2 bases, with 11 bases between. This CDR3 is 13 amino acids long. Germline lookup yields CDR1 ENHRY and CDR2 SYGVKD. CDR3 sequence: CAIAAETTDTQYF. CDR3 sequence (DNA): TGTGCCATCGCGGCAGAAACCACAGATACGCAGTATTTT.

The chain recombines TRBV4-2 with TRBJ2-7; D perhaps matches TRBD2 (5 bases). The germline gives CDR1 LGHNA, CDR2 YNFKEQ. This CDR3 has 14 amino acids. The V gene lost 4 bases and the J gene lost 4 bases, with 14 bases spanning the gap. For the CDR3, the DNA is TGTGCCAGCAGCCCCGGAACTTGGACTTACGAGCAGTACTTC. Encoded protein: CASSPGTWTYEQYF.

This chain joins TRBV2 and TRBJ1-1; D gene ambiguous. Per the germline V gene, CDR1 is SNHLY and CDR2 is FYNNEI. Trimming pared 4 bases from V and 0 bases from J, leaving 6 bases between. The CDR3 is made up of 13 amino acids. CDR3 DNA: TGTGCCAGCAGTGTCAATGTGAACACTGAAGCTTTCTTT. Translating gives CASSVNVNTEAFF. The entire variable domain, with the rest obtained from reference TRBV2 and TRBJ1-1, is as follows: EPEVTQTPSHQVTQMGQEVILRCVPISNHLYFYWYRQILGQKVEFLVSFYNNEISEKSEIFDDQFSVERPDGSNFTLKIRSTKLEDSAMYFCASSVNVNTEAFFGQGTRLTVV.